This T cell receptor beta chain was obtained from a study of CD8+CD57+ T cells in acquired aplastic anemia. Profiles of TCR beta VDJ and CDR3 were generated from a genomic DNA template. Using its own MiXCR run on the reads, TCRdb lists one record per CDR3 protein. The table includes 400,000 to 500,000 distinct CDR3 sequences, about 70% detected once. This clonotype has at least ten counts. The V end was cut by 5 bases, the J end by 4 bases, with 13 bases between. Germline CDR1 is LNHDA and CDR2 is SQIVND (reference sequence). The CDR3 runs to 14 residues. J is TRBJ2-3 and V is TRBV19; D might be TRBD2 (7 bases). The sequence derives from a human donor in good health, serving as a control. The specimen sequenced was sorted CD4+, CD8+, or CD8+CD57+ T cells (not recorded which) from PBMCs. The chain's CDR3 is CASSRRGAPDTQYF. CDR3 coding DNA: TGTGCCAGTAGTCGACGGGGGGCCCCAGATACGCAGTATTTT.